The following is a TCR beta chain sequence with its context. The record originates from a study of cytomegalovirus exposure and HLA in healthy donors. The PCR ran on 60 Vbeta and 13 Jbeta primers. Produced via immunoSEQ multiplex PCR; TCRdb's table is partial and in-frame only. This sample yields roughly 200,000 clones, of which about 80% are seen a single time; 0.63% belongs to the top ten. The V gene's germline CDR1 is SEHNR and CDR2 FQNEAQ (reference sequence). V was pared by 5 bases and J by 2 bases, with 8 bases of the junction left unmatched. This CDR3 region has 17 residues. This chain uses TRBV7-9 with TRBJ2-3; 12 bases fit TRBD2. The sequencing input was PBMCs. This receptor was identified in a man between 18 and 29 years old in good health and CMV-seronegative. The CDR3 coding sequence is TGTGCCAGCAGCGCGCAGACTAGCGGGAGATTCACAGATACGCAGTATTTT. Translated: CASSAQTSGRFTDTQYF.